This section outlines one T cell receptor beta chain sequence together with its context. This sample was taken from a study of blood T cell repertoires in COVID-19. Turning to the study itself: Samples representing acute and convalescent COVID-19 were sourced from the United States, Italy and Spain. Nucleic acid was either cDNA or gDNA, and it came from T cells, B-cell-depleted T cells, or PBMCs.

TCRdb's copy holds only in-frame clones and misses some; the assay was immunoSEQ multiplex PCR. The sample lists about 110,000 clones, under 90% seen once, with around 6.7% in the top ten. The receptor was derived from a woman aged 45-59 years with acute or convalescent COVID-19. The sample consisted of peripheral blood.

Written as DNA, the CDR3 is TGCGCCAGCAGCTTGGGGCAGGCTAACTATGGCTACACCTTC. This sequence encodes CASSLGQANYGYTF. The rearrangement uses TRBV5-1 and TRBJ1-2; D unclear. The germline V and J ends were trimmed by 0 bases and 0 bases, with 6 bases remaining between them. The germline V gene encodes CDR1 SGHRS and CDR2 YFSETQ. The CDR3 has 14 residues.